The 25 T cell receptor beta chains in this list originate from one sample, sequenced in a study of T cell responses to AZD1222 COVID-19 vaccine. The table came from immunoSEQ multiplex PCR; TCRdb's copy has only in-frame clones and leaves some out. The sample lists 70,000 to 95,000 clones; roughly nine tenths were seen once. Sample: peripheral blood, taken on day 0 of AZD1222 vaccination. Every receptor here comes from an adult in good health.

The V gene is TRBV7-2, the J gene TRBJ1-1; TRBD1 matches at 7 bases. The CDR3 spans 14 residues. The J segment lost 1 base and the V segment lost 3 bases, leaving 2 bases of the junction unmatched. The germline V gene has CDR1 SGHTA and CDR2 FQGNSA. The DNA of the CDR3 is TGTGCCAGCAGCTTTGGACAGGCGAACACTGAAGCTTTCTTT. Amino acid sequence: CASSFGQANTEAFF.

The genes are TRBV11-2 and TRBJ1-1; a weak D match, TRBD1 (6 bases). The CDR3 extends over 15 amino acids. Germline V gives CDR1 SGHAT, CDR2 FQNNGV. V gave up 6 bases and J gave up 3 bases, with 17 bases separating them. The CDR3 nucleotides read TGTGCCAGCAGAAGGGGGGGAGCATGGGACACTGAAGCTTTCTTT. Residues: CASRRGGAWDTEAFF.

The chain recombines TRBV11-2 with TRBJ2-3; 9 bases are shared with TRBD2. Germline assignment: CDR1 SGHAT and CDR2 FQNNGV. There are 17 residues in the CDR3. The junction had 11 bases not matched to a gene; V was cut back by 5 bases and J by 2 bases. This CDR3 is CASSDRRLADATDTQYF. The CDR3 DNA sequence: TGTGCCAGCAGCGACCGCAGACTAGCGGATGCCACAGATACGCAGTATTTT.

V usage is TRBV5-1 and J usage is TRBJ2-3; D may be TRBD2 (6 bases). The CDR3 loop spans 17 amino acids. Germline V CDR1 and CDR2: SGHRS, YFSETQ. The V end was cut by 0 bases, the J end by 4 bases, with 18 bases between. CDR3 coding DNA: TGCGCCAGCAGCTTGGTCCCGGGAGCTCGATTGGCAGATACGCAGTATTTT. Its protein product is CASSLVPGARLADTQYF.

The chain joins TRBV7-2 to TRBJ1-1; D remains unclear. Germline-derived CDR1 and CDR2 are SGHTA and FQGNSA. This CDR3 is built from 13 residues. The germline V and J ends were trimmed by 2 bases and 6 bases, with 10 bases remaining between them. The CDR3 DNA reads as TGTGCCAGCAGCTTACGACGGCTGTCTGAAGCTTTCTTT. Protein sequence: CASSLRRLSEAFF. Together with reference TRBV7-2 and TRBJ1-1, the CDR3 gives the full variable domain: GAGVSQSPSNKVTEKGKDVELRCDPISGHTALYWYRQSLGQGLEFLIYFQGNSAPDKSGLPSDRFSAERTGGSVSTLTIQRTQQEDSAVYLCASSLRRLSEAFFGQGTRLTVV.

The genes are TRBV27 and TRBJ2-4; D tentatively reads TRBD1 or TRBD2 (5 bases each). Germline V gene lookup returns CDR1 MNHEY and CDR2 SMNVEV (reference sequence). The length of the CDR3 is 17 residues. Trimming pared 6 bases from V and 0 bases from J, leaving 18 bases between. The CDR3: CASSPFRGSLAKNIQYF. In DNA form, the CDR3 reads TGTGCCAGCAGCCCTTTCCGGGGCTCTCTAGCCAAAAACATTCAGTACTTC.

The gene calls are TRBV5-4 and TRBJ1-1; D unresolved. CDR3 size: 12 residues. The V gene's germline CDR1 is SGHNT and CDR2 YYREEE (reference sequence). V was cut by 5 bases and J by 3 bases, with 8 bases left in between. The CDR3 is CASSYEDTEAFF. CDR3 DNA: TGTGCCAGCAGTTACGAGGACACTGAAGCTTTCTTT.

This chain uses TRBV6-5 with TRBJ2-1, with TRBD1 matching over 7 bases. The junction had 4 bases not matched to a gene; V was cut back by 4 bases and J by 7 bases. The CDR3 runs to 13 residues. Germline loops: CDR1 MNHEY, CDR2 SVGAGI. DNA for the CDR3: TGTGCCAGCAGTTCTACAGGGGAAAATGAGCAGTTCTTC. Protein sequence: CASSSTGENEQFF.

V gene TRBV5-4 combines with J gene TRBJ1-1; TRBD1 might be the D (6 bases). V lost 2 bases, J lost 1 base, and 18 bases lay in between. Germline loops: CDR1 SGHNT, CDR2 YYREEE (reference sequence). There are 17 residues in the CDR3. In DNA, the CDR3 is TGTGCCAGCAGCTTCGGAACAGGGTTCGTCGCGAACACTGAAGCTTTCTTT. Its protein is CASSFGTGFVANTEAFF.

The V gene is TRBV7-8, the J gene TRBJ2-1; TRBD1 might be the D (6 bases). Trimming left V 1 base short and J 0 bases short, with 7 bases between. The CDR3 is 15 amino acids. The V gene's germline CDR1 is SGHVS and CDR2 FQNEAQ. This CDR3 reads CASSLGQASYNEQFF. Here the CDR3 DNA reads TGTGCCAGCAGCTTAGGACAGGCCTCCTACAATGAGCAGTTCTTC.

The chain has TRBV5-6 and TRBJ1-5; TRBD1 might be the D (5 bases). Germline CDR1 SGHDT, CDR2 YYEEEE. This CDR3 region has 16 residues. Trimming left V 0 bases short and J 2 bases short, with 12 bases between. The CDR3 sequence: CASSLAGREGNQPQHF. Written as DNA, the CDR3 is TGTGCCAGCAGCTTGGCAGGCAGGGAGGGCAATCAGCCCCAGCATTTT.

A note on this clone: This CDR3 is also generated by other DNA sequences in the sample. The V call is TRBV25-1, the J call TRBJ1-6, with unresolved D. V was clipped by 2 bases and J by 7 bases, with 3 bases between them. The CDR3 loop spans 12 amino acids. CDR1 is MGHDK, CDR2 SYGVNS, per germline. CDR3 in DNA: TGTGCCAGCAGTGAAGGGAATTCACCCCTCCACTTT. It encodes CASSEGNSPLHF. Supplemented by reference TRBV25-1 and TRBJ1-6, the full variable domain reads EADIYQTPRYLVIGTGKKITLECSQTMGHDKMYWYQQDPGMELHLIHYSYGVNSTEKGDLSSESTVSRIRTEHFPLTLESARPSHTSQYLCASSEGNSPLHFGNGTRLTVT.

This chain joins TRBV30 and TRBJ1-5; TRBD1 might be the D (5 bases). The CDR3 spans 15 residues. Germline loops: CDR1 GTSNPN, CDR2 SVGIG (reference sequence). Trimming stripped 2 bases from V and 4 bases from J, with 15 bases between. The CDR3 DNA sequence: TGTGCCTGGAGTCTTATGGGGCTTGAAAATCAGCCCCAGCATTTT. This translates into CAWSLMGLENQPQHF.

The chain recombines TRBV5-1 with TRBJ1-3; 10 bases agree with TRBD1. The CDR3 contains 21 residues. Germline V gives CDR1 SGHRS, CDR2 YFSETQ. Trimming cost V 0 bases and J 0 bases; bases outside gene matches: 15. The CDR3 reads CASSLVFPGQGIWGSGNTIYF. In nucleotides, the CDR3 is TGCGCCAGCAGCTTGGTATTTCCGGGACAGGGGATTTGGGGCTCTGGAAACACCATATATTTT. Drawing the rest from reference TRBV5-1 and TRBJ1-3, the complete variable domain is KAGVTQTPRYLIKTRGQQVTLSCSPISGHRSVSWYQQTPGQGLQFLFEYFSETQRNKGNFPGRFSGRQFSNSRSEMNVSTLELGDSALYLCASSLVFPGQGIWGSGNTIYFGEGSWLTVV.

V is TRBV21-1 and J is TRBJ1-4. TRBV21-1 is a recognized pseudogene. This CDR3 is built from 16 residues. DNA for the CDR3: TGTGCCAGCAGCAAGGGTCGCGGCACTACTAATGAAAAACTGTTTTTT. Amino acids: CASSKGRGTTNEKLFF.

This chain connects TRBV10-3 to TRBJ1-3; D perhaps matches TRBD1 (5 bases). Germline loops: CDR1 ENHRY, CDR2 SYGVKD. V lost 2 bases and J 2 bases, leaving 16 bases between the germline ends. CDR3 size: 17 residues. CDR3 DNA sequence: TGTGCCATCAGTGAGCCTCAACAGCAGACAGCTGGAAACACCATATATTTT. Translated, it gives CAISEPQQQTAGNTIYF.

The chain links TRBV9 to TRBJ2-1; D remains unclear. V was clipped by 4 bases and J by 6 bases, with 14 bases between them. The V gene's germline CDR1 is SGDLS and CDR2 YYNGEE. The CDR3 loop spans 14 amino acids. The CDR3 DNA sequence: TGTGCCAGCAGCACCCACCAGGCTCTCAATGAGCAGTTCTTC. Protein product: CASSTHQALNEQFF.

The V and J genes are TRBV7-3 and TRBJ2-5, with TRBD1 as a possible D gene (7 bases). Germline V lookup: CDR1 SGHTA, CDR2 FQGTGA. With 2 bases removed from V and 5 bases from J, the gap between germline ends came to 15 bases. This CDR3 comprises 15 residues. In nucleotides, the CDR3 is TGTGCCAGCAGCTTAGGAGACAGGGACTGGGAGACCCAGTACTTC. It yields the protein CASSLGDRDWETQYF.

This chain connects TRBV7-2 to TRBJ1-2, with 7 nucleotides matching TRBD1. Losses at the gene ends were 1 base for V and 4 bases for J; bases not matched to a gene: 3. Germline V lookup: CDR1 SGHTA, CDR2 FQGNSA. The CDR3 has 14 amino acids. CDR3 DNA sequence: TGTGCCAGCAGCTTAGGCAGGGGGGGCTATGGCTACACCTTC. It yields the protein CASSLGRGGYGYTF.

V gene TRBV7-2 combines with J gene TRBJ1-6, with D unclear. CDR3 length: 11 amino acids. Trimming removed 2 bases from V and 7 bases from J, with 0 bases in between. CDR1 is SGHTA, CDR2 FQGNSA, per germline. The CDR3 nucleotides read TGTGCCAGCAGCTTAAATTCACCCCTCCACTTT. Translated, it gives CASSLNSPLHF.

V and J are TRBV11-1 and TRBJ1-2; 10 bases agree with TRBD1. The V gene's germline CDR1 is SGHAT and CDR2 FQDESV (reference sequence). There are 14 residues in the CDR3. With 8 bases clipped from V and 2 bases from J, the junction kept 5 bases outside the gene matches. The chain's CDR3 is CASGADRGNYGYTF. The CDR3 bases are TGTGCCAGCGGAGCGGACAGGGGGAACTATGGCTACACCTTC.

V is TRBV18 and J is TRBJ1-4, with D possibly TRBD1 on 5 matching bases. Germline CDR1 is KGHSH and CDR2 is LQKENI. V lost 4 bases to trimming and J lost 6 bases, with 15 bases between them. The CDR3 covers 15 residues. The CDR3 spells CASSRAAGGDEKLFF. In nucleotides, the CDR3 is TGTGCCAGCTCACGGGCGGCTGGGGGTGATGAAAAACTGTTTTTT.

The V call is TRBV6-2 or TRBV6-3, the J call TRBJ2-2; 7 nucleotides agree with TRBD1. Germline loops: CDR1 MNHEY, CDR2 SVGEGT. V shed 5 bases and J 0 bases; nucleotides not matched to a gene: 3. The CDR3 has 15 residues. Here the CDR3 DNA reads TGTGCCAGCAGTACCACAGGGGCGAACACCGGGGAGCTGTTTTTT. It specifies CASSTTGANTGELFF.

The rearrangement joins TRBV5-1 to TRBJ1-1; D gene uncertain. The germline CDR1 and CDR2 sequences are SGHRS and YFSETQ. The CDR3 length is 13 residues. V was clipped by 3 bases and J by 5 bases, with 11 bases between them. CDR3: CASSWPPGTEAFF. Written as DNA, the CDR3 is TGCGCCAGCAGCTGGCCCCCGGGGACTGAAGCTTTCTTT. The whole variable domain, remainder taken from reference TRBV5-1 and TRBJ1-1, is KAGVTQTPRYLIKTRGQQVTLSCSPISGHRSVSWYQQTPGQGLQFLFEYFSETQRNKGNFPGRFSGRQFSNSRSEMNVSTLELGDSALYLCASSWPPGTEAFFGQGTRLTVV.

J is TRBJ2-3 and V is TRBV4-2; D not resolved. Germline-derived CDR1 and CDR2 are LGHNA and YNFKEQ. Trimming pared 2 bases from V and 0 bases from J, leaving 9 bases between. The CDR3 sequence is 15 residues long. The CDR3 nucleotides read TGTGCCAGCAGCCAATTTTTGACTAGCACAGATACGCAGTATTTT. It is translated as CASSQFLTSTDTQYF.